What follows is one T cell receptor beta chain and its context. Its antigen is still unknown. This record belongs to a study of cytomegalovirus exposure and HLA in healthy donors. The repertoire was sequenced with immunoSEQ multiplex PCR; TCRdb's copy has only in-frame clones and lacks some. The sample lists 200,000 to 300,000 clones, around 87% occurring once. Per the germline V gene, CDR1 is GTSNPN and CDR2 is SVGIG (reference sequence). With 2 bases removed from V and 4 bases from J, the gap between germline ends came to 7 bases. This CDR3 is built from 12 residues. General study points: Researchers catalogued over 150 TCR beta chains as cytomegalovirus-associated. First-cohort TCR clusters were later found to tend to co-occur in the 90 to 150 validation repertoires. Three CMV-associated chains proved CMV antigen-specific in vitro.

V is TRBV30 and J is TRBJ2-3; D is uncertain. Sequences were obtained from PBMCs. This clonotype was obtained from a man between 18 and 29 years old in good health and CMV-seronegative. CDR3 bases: TGTGCCTGGAGTCCAGGTGCAGATACGCAGTATTTT. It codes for CAWSPGADTQYF.